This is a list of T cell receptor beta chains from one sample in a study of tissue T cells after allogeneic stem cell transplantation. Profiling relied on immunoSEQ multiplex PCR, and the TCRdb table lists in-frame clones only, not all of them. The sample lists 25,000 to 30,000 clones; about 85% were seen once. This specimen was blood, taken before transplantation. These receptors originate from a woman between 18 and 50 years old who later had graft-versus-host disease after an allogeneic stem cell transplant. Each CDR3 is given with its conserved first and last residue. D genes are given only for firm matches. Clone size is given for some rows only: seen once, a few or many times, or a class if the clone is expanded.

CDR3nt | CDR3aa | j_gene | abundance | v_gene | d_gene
TGTGCCAGCAGCCATGACGATACGCAGTATTTT | CASSHDDTQYF | TRBJ2-3 | . | TRBV3-1/TRBV3-2 | .
TGTGCCAGCGGGGGGGGAATGAGGAAACTGTTTTTT | CASGGGMRKLFF | TRBJ1-4 | . | TRBV6-5 | .
TGCGCCAGCAGCCCCGGACAGGGACCCTACAATGAGCAGTTCTTC | CASSPGQGPYNEQFF | TRBJ2-1 | . | TRBV5-1 | TRBD1
TGTGCCACCAGTGACCACACCAATCAGCCCCAGCATTTT | CATSDHTNQPQHF | TRBJ1-5 | few | TRBV24-1 | .
TGCAGCGTTATTCCGGGACAGGGATACAATGAGCAGTTCTTC | CSVIPGQGYNEQFF | TRBJ2-1 | . | TRBV29-1 | TRBD1
TGCGCCAGCAGCTTACCCGCAGGGGCGGTGTCGGAGGAGACCCAGTACTTC | CASSLPAGAVSEETQYF | TRBJ2-5 | . | TRBV5-1 | .
TGTGCCAGCAGTTTGAGGGGGCGAGGCTACACCTTC | CASSLRGRGYTF | TRBJ1-2 | . | TRBV28 | TRBD1
TGCGCCAGCAGCTTTCTCACCTCTGGGGCCAACGTCCTGACTTTC | CASSFLTSGANVLTF | TRBJ2-6 | . | TRBV5-1 | .
TGTGCCAGCAGCCATCCGGGACTAGCGGGGCTCAAGGGGGAGGAGCTGTTTTTT | CASSHPGLAGLKGEELFF | TRBJ2-2 | . | TRBV5-4 | TRBD2
TGCAGTGCTAGTAGGGGGGCTAACTATGGCTACACCTTC | CSASRGANYGYTF | TRBJ1-2 | . | TRBV20-1 | .
TGTGCCAGCAGCCGCAGCGGGGGGGCCTATGTTGAGCAGTTCTTC | CASSRSGGAYVEQFF | TRBJ2-1 | once | TRBV27 | TRBD2
TGTGCCTGGAAAGCAGGGACTTACACTGAAGCTTTCTTT | CAWKAGTYTEAFF | TRBJ1-1 | once | TRBV30 | .
TGTGCCAGCAGTTCCGTCCCGGGGGCACCCCTCCACTTT | CASSSVPGAPLHF | TRBJ1-6 | few | TRBV6-5 | .
TGTGCCAGCAGTACGGGCGGAGATAATACACCCCTCCACTTT | CASSTGGDNTPLHF | TRBJ1-6 | once | TRBV6-5 | .
TGTGCCAGCAGTTACAATTTCGTCACCGAGGGCGGCTACACCTTC | CASSYNFVTEGGYTF | TRBJ1-2 | . | TRBV6-5 | .
TGCAGCGTTGAGGGGGGTTACGAGCAGTACTTC | CSVEGGYEQYF | TRBJ2-7 | . | TRBV29-1 | .
TGTGCCTGGAGTCTAGGGGGCATGGAGACCCAGTACTTC | CAWSLGGMETQYF | TRBJ2-5 | . | TRBV30 | TRBD1
TGTGCCAGCAGTTCCCCGCCGTCGGACCCGACTAACTATGGCTACACCTTC | CASSSPPSDPTNYGYTF | TRBJ1-2 | . | TRBV25-1 | .
TGTGCCAGCTCACCAGGGTCCGACGAGCAGTACTTC | CASSPGSDEQYF | TRBJ2-7 | . | TRBV18 | .
TGTGCCAGCAGCCGCCCCCGGGGGGGTGGGGGGCCCAATGAGCAGTTCTTC | CASSRPRGGGGPNEQFF | TRBJ2-1 | . | TRBV4-2 | TRBD2
TGTGCCAGCAGTTACAGGATTGCCAACTATGGCTACACCTTC | CASSYRIANYGYTF | TRBJ1-2 | . | TRBV6-2/TRBV6-3 | .
TGTGCCAGCAGCCTAGACCGGGGCAGGAACACTGAAGCTTTCTTT | CASSLDRGRNTEAFF | TRBJ1-1 | few | TRBV7-2 | .
TGTGCCAGCAGCCAACGGGGGCTTGTCTATGGCTACACCTTC | CASSQRGLVYGYTF | TRBJ1-2 | . | TRBV14 | .
TGTGCCAGCAGCCCCCGGGACACCGGGGAAGCTTTCTTT | CASSPRDTGEAFF | TRBJ1-1 | . | TRBV5-4 | .
TGTGCCAGCAGTTCCACAGGGGAGGGGTACGAGCAGTACTTC | CASSSTGEGYEQYF | TRBJ2-7 | . | TRBV6-5 | .
TGTGCCAGCAGCTTAGACAGGGGGATTTCGGGGGCTTTCTTT | CASSLDRGISGAFF | TRBJ1-1 | . | TRBV7-2 | TRBD1
TGTGCCAGCAGTTCCCCAAGCCTGAACACTGAAGCTTTCTTT | CASSSPSLNTEAFF | TRBJ1-1 | few | TRBV6-5 | .
TGCGCCAGCAGCCCATCTATGAACACTGAAGCTTTCTTT | CASSPSMNTEAFF | TRBJ1-1 | . | TRBV5-1 | .
TGCGCCAGCTCAACCCGGACAGGGTTGGACGAGCAGTACTTC | CASSTRTGLDEQYF | TRBJ2-7 | . | TRBV5-1 | TRBD1
TGTGCCAGCAGTTATGGTCGGCTAGCGGGGACCGGGGAGCTGTTTTTT | CASSYGRLAGTGELFF | TRBJ2-2 | once | TRBV6-6 | TRBD2
TGTGCCAGCTGGCCCCAGGACAGGGATGGAGCTTTCTTT | CASWPQDRDGAFF | TRBJ1-1 | . | TRBV11-2 | TRBD1
TGTGCCAGCAGTCGGGACAACAGCTACGAGCAGTACTTC | CASSRDNSYEQYF | TRBJ2-7 | . | TRBV7-9 | .
TGCGCCAGCAGCTCACCGGGACTAGCGGGGGGGAGCTCCTACAATGAGCAGTTCTTC | CASSSPGLAGGSSYNEQFF | TRBJ2-1 | . | TRBV5-1 | TRBD2
TGTGCCAGCAGACCTTCGGGCACCGGGGAGCTGTTTTTT | CASRPSGTGELFF | TRBJ2-2 | . | TRBV28 | .
TGTGCCACCAGCGAACAGGGGGCGGCCAGGGAGCTGTTTTTT | CATSEQGAARELFF | TRBJ2-2 | . | TRBV24-1 | TRBD1
TGTGCCAGCAGAGTTGGAGGTTTGGGGAATCAGCCCCAGCATTTT | CASRVGGLGNQPQHF | TRBJ1-5 | . | TRBV7-2 | .
TGTGCCAGTAGTATGACCGGGACTAGCCTCGTCGATGAGCAGTTCTTC | CASSMTGTSLVDEQFF | TRBJ2-1 | . | TRBV19 | TRBD2
TGCAGCCCCGTTCTTTGGGGACAGGGGTCGTATGGCTACACCTTC | CSPVLWGQGSYGYTF | TRBJ1-2 | . | TRBV29-1 | TRBD1
TGTGCCAGCAGTTACTCGTCCGGCGAGACCCAGTACTTC | CASSYSSGETQYF | TRBJ2-5 | . | TRBV6-2/TRBV6-3 | .
TGTGCCAGGGGGACAGGGGAGGACAATGAGCAGTTCTTC | CARGTGEDNEQFF | TRBJ2-1 | . | TRBV2 | TRBD1
TGTGCCAGCTCACCCTTTGTAGCGGGGGGATCATACAATGAGCAGTTCTTC | CASSPFVAGGSYNEQFF | TRBJ2-1 | once | TRBV18 | TRBD2
TGTGCCAGCAGCAAGCGACAGGGGGCGAATAGCAATCAGCCCCAGCATTTT | CASSKRQGANSNQPQHF | TRBJ1-5 | few | TRBV21-1 | .
TGTGCCAGTAGTGGCCGGGACAGGGTCACAGATACGCAGTATTTT | CASSGRDRVTDTQYF | TRBJ2-3 | . | TRBV19 | TRBD1
TGTGCCAGCAGCTTGGGGGCAGGGAACAATCAGCCCCAGCATTTT | CASSLGAGNNQPQHF | TRBJ1-5 | . | TRBV7-6 | .